A selection of T cell receptor beta chains follows, all from one sample in a study of CD8 T cells in ankylosing spondylitis. TCRdb re-derived calls from the 5' RACE reads in MiXCR, one entry per CDR3 protein. The sample gives 400,000 to 450,000 distinct CDR3 sequences, approximately 17% of which show up once; 1% is in the top ten. The specimen was blood, either unsorted or a sorted T cell fraction (not recorded which). The receptors here all came from a male donor with ankylosing spondylitis. The CDR3 runs from the conserved cysteine through the conserved F or W. A D gene is named only where the DNA matches it firmly. Not every row has a clone size; where given, it reads once, few, many or a size class.

D,V,length,size,J,CDR3,DNA
.,TRBV7-2,15,.,TRBJ2-1,CASSLAKLAYDEQFF,TGTGCCAGCAGCTTAGCAAAACTAGCTTACGATGAGCAGTTCTTC
.,TRBV7-3,17,.,TRBJ2-2,CASSSQQGSAFTGELFF,TGTGCCAGCAGCTCACAACAGGGTTCCGCTTTTACCGGGGAGCTGTTTTTT
.,TRBV2,14,.,TRBJ2-7,CASSVRAISYEQYF,TGTGCCAGCAGTGTGCGGGCGATCTCCTACGAGCAGTACTTC
.,TRBV5-1,14,few,TRBJ2-3,CASFTSPDTDTQYF,TGCGCCAGCTTTACTAGTCCAGACACAGATACGCAGTATTTT
.,TRBV5-1,13,few,TRBJ2-1,CASSLLTTDEQFF,TGCGCCAGCAGCTTGCTTACTACGGATGAGCAGTTCTTC
.,TRBV29-1,14,.,TRBJ1-1,CSVGAWGLNTEAFF,TGCAGCGTTGGTGCTTGGGGGTTGAACACTGAAGCTTTCTTT
TRBD1,TRBV2,15,.,TRBJ2-3,CASSTRQGGTDTQYF,TGTGCCAGCAGTACTCGACAGGGCGGGACAGATACGCAGTATTTT
.,TRBV12-3/TRBV12-4,13,many,TRBJ1-2,CASLRAGGLGYTF,.
.,TRBV20-1,14,few,TRBJ2-1,CSASEGKQDNEQFF,TGCAGTGCTAGTGAGGGCAAACAAGACAATGAGCAGTTCTTC
.,TRBV20-1,12,few,TRBJ1-4,CSLGGNNEKLFF,TGCAGCCTAGGCGGCAATAATGAAAAACTGTTTTTT
TRBD2,TRBV12-3/TRBV12-4,14,.,TRBJ2-1,CASQREVAGNEQFF,TGTGCCAGCCAGCGGGAGGTTGCGGGTAATGAGCAGTTCTTC
TRBD2,TRBV7-9,15,.,TRBJ2-5,CASSPGTSNQETQYF,TGTGCCAGCAGCCCCGGGACTAGCAACCAAGAGACCCAGTACTTC
.,TRBV5-1,15,few,TRBJ1-2,CASSLVGQTNYGYTF,TGCGCCAGCAGCTTGGTAGGCCAGACTAACTATGGCTACACCTTC
.,TRBV7-2,14,many,TRBJ1-1,CASSLVAPRPEAFF,TGTGCCAGCAGCTTAGTTGCCCCCCGGCCTGAAGCTTTCTTT
.,TRBV7-3,14,.,TRBJ1-1,CASSLFGASTEAFF,TGTGCCAGCAGCTTATTCGGGGCGTCCACTGAAGCTTTCTTT
TRBD2,TRBV6-5,16,.,TRBJ2-5,CASSYSRGGPQETQYF,TGTGCCAGCAGTTACTCGCGCGGGGGGCCGCAAGAGACCCAGTACTTC
.,TRBV29-1,16,.,TRBJ1-1,CSVEKSLGEMNTEAFF,TGCAGCGTTGAGAAAAGTCTAGGTGAGATGAACACTGAAGCTTTCTTT
TRBD1,TRBV6-1,13,many,TRBJ2-7,CASRGTGGYEQYF,TGTGCCAGCAGAGGGACAGGGGGTTACGAGCAGTACTTC
.,TRBV5-1,14,few,TRBJ2-1,CASSLTTRDNEQFF,TGCGCCAGCAGCTTGACCACACGGGACAATGAGCAGTTCTTC
.,TRBV20-1,15,.,TRBJ2-3,CSATREETSTDTQYF,TGCAGTGCCACAAGAGAGGAGACCAGCACAGATACGCAGTATTTT
.,TRBV7-2,15,.,TRBJ2-7,CASSLDFAREGEQYF,TGTGCCAGCAGCTTAGATTTCGCGCGGGAAGGCGAGCAGTACTTC
.,TRBV2,15,few,TRBJ1-1,CASSARAPRNTEAFF,TGTGCCAGCAGTGCTCGGGCCCCTAGGAACACTGAAGCTTTCTTT
TRBD1,TRBV4-3,17,.,TRBJ1-6,CASSQAMGQGYNSPLHF,TGCGCCAGCAGCCAAGCCATGGGACAGGGGTATAATTCACCCCTCCACTTT
.,TRBV12-3/TRBV12-4,14,.,TRBJ2-7,CASSWAANSHEQYF,TGTGCCAGCAGTTGGGCAGCCAATTCCCACGAGCAGTACTTC
TRBD1,TRBV29-1,13,many,TRBJ1-5,CSARDRGNQPQHF,TGCAGCGCGAGGGACAGGGGGAATCAGCCCCAGCATTTT
.,TRBV7-2,15,many,TRBJ2-1,CASSFPGTRTDEQFF,TGTGCCAGCAGCTTCCCGGGGACACGGACCGATGAGCAGTTCTTC
.,TRBV4-2,13,few,TRBJ2-7,CASSQGGANEQYF,TGTGCCAGCAGCCAAGGGGGGGCCAACGAGCAGTACTTC
.,TRBV5-1,14,few,TRBJ2-5,CASSGGQGQGPQYF,TGCGCCAGCAGTGGGGGGCAAGGCCAAGGACCCCAGTACTTC
TRBD1,TRBV6-5,14,.,TRBJ2-2,CASSYDRAAGELFF,TGTGCCAGCAGTTACGACAGGGCCGCCGGGGAGCTGTTTTTT
TRBD1,TRBV5-8,14,.,TRBJ2-7,CASSLGTVTYEQYF,TGTGCCAGCAGCTTAGGGACAGTGACCTACGAGCAGTACTTC
.,TRBV24-1,12,.,TRBJ1-5,CATSDLSQPQHF,TGTGCCACCAGTGATTTGAGTCAGCCCCAGCATTTT
TRBD1,TRBV5-5,13,few,TRBJ1-1,CASSFTGDTEAFF,TGTGCCAGCAGCTTCACAGGGGACACTGAAGCTTTCTTT
.,TRBV4-3,15,.,TRBJ2-6,CASSHPPSGANVLTF,TGCGCCAGCAGCCATCCTCCCTCTGGGGCCAACGTCCTGACTTTC
.,TRBV6-1,15,many,TRBJ1-1,CASRGAGAGNTEAFF,TGTGCCAGCAGGGGAGCTGGGGCGGGGAACACTGAAGCTTTCTTT
.,TRBV27,13,.,TRBJ2-3,CASKVSWTDTQYF,TGTGCCAGCAAGGTGTCTTGGACAGATACGCAGTATTTT
.,TRBV4-1,15,many,TRBJ1-5,CASSRDEGSNQPQHF,TGCGCCAGCAGCAGAGATGAGGGTAGCAATCAGCCCCAGCATTTT
.,TRBV5-1,12,.,TRBJ2-7,CASTSPRYEQYF,TGCGCCAGCACTAGCCCCCGCTACGAGCAGTACTTC
.,TRBV30,13,few,TRBJ1-5,CAWSDRSNQPQHF,TGTGCCTGGAGCGACAGGAGCAATCAGCCCCAGCATTTT
.,TRBV10-3,12,.,TRBJ2-7,CATGGSNYEQYF,TGTGCCACCGGAGGGTCTAACTACGAGCAGTACTTC
.,TRBV4-2,13,.,TRBJ1-6,CASSQDSGHRLHF,TGTGCCAGCAGCCAAGATAGCGGACACCGGCTCCACTTT
.,TRBV7-9,14,few,TRBJ2-3,CASSLGIGTDTQYF,TGTGCCAGCAGTTTGGGGATCGGCACAGATACGCAGTATTTT
.,TRBV6-6,12,.,TRBJ1-1,CASTGQNTEAFF,TGTGCCAGTACAGGGCAGAACACTGAAGCTTTCTTT
.,TRBV20-1,14,.,TRBJ2-7,CSAAWLQGVYEQYF,TGCAGTGCTGCCTGGCTCCAGGGCGTCTACGAGCAGTACTTC
.,TRBV18,15,few,TRBJ1-1,CASSPPEGRNTEAFF,TGTGCCAGCAGTCCCCCCGAGGGGAGAAACACTGAAGCTTTCTTT
TRBD2,TRBV18,15,few,TRBJ2-5,CASSPPSGGLETQYF,TGTGCCAGCTCACCACCTAGCGGGGGCTTAGAGACCCAGTACTTC
TRBD2,TRBV2,15,.,TRBJ2-7,CASSRGGTTSYEQYF,TGTGCCAGCAGTAGAGGCGGGACTACGTCCTACGAGCAGTACTTC
.,TRBV20-1,11,few,TRBJ2-3,CSAGPTDTQYF,TGCAGTGCCGGTCCAACAGATACGCAGTATTTT
.,TRBV20-1,12,few,TRBJ2-5,CSVRGGQETQYF,TGCAGTGTAAGGGGCGGGCAAGAGACCCAGTACTTC
TRBD1,TRBV6-2/TRBV6-3,19,few,TRBJ2-3,CASSNPAHRGSASPDTQYF,TGTGCCAGCAGTAACCCGGCCCACAGGGGGTCCGCAAGTCCAGATACGCAGTATTTT
.,TRBV24-1,11,few,TRBJ2-3,CATGTSDTQYF,TGTGCCACAGGTACTTCAGATACGCAGTATTTT
.,TRBV18,13,few,TRBJ2-1,CASSPPGFNEQFF,TGTGCCAGCTCACCGCCGGGGTTCAATGAGCAGTTCTTC
TRBD2,TRBV12-3/TRBV12-4,15,.,TRBJ2-2,CASSLSGSFAGELFF,TGTGCCAGCAGTTTAAGCGGGAGTTTCGCCGGGGAGCTGTTTTTT
.,TRBV5-1,18,few,TRBJ1-3,CASSLLSTRSTSGNTIYF,TGCGCCAGCAGCTTGTTATCCACGCGCAGCACCTCTGGAAACACCATATATTTT
.,TRBV5-1,16,few,TRBJ2-1,CASSFVGGASYNEQFF,TGCGCCAGCAGCTTCGTAGGGGGGGCTTCCTACAATGAGCAGTTCTTC
.,TRBV28,14,few,TRBJ1-2,CASSGRSSYYGYTF,TGTGCCAGCAGCGGACGGTCCAGTTACTATGGCTACACCTTC
TRBD1,TRBV15,13,.,TRBJ2-7,CATGDRGPYEQYF,TGTGCCACCGGAGACAGGGGGCCCTACGAGCAGTACTTC
.,TRBV21-1,17,.,TRBJ2-6,CASSKARWGGGANVLTF,.
.,TRBV10-2,15,.,TRBJ2-7,CASSDPAYSSYEQYF,TGCGCCAGCAGTGACCCTGCATATAGCTCCTACGAGCAGTACTTC
.,TRBV4-1,13,few,TRBJ2-7,CASSQPDRYEQYF,TGCGCCAGCAGCCAACCCGACAGGTACGAGCAGTACTTC
.,TRBV7-2,15,.,TRBJ2-3,CASSLQRVSTDTQYF,TGTGCCAGCAGCTTACAGCGGGTGAGCACAGATACGCAGTATTTT